The sequence of this T cell receptor beta chain was determined in a study of memory CD8 T cells in hepatitis C reinfection. Described time point: peak reinfection, 3 to 8 weeks after reinfection detection. No in vitro expansion preceded TCR sequencing of the sorted cells. Trimming took 8 bases from V and 0 from J, leaving 17 bases between them. The germline CDR1 and CDR2 sequences are MNHEY and SMNVEV (reference sequence). This CDR3 has 16 amino acids. Using immunoSEQ multiplex PCR, the repertoire was profiled, and TCRdb retains in-frame clones only, with some absent. Of 44,000 or so clones listed, approximately 88% are singletons.

Sequenced sample: naive CD8+ T cells sorted from blood. The chain carries TRBV27 and TRBJ2-1; TRBD1 is a possible D gene (6 bases). The receptor was derived from a young man with hepatitis C virus infection. The CDR3 reads CASGRDISRSYNEQFF. For the CDR3, the DNA is TGTGCCAGCGGCCGGGACATCTCCCGCTCCTACAATGAGCAGTTCTTC.